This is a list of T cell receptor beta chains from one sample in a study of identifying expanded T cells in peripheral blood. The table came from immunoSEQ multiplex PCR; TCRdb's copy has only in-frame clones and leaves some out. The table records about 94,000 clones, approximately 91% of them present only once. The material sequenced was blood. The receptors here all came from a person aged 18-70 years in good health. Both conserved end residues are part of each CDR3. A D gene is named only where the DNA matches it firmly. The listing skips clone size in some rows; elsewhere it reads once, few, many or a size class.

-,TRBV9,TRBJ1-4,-,TGTGCCAGCAGCACAACAGGGAGTAATGAAAAACTGTTTTTT,CASSTTGSNEKLFF
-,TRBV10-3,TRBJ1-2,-,TGTGCCATCAGTGAGCCCAACCTCTCACAAAAACCTTATGGCTACACCTTC,CAISEPNLSQKPYGYTF
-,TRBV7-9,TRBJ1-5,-,TGTGCCAGCAGCTTAAGGGGACTACCCCAGCATTTT,CASSLRGLPQHF
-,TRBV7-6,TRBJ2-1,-,TGTGCCAGCAGCTTAGATCACGGGAATGAGCAGTTCTTC,CASSLDHGNEQFF
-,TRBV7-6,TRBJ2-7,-,TGTGCCAGCAGCTCCAGTTGGGAAGGGGAGCAGTACTTC,CASSSSWEGEQYF
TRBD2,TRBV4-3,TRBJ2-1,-,TGCGCCAGCAGCCAAGAGGCGGGAGCTACCTACAATGAGCAGTTCTTC,CASSQEAGATYNEQFF
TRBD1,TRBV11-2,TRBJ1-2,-,TGTGCCAGCAGCCCGGCAGGGGGCGGCTACACCTTC,CASSPAGGGYTF
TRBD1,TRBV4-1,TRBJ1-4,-,TGCGCCAGCAGCCAAGATCAACAGGGGGCGAGAGAAAAACTGTTTTTT,CASSQDQQGAREKLFF
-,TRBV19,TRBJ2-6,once,TGTGCCAGTAGTGGATCGGTTGGCACTGGGGCCAACGTCCTGACTTTC,CASSGSVGTGANVLTF
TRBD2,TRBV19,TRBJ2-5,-,TGTGCCAGTACCAAGAGCGGGCTAGCGGGAGTGGTCGAGACCCAGTACTTC,CASTKSGLAGVVETQYF
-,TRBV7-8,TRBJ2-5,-,TGTGCCAGCAGGGGGCGGACCCAAGAGACCCAGTACTTC,CASRGRTQETQYF
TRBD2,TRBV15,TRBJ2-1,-,TGTGCCACCAGCAGACGATTAGCGGGAGTTTTCGATGAGCAGTTCTTC,CATSRRLAGVFDEQFF
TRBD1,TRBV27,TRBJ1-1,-,TGTGCCAGCAGACCAAAGACAGGGATCACGGTCGACACTGAAGCTTTCTTT,CASRPKTGITVDTEAFF
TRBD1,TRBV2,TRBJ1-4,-,TGTGCCAGCAGCCCGGACAGGCTTAATGAAAAACTGTTTTTT,CASSPDRLNEKLFF
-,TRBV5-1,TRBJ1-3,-,TGCGCCAGCAGCTTGCACAGCCTTCCTGGAAACACCATATATTTT,CASSLHSLPGNTIYF
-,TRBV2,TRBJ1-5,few,TGTGCCAGCAGTGAAGGGGGATTGGAGCAGCCCCAGCATTTT,CASSEGGLEQPQHF